This T cell receptor (beta chain) was recovered during a study of shared clonotypes between healthy human individuals. Findings and caveats of the study: When compared with the clonotypes that were shared by all four sorted-subset donors, the non-shared clonotypes turned out to have lower generation probabilities. A handful of donors showed sharing of about 4.6% of naive CD4 clonotypes.

This clone was seen only a few times. Its matching antigen is unknown. This sample also contains other DNA sequences that code for the same CDR3. Germline lookup yields CDR1 SGHRS and CDR2 YFSETQ. The germline V and J ends were trimmed by 0 bases and 0 bases, with 5 bases remaining between them. The CDR3 spans 14 residues. Using immunoSEQ multiplex PCR, the repertoire was profiled, and TCRdb retains in-frame clones only, with some absent. This sample carries some 2,000,000 clones, nearly 97% of them seen once, and the ten largest clones take 0.1% to 0.15%. The sequencing input was naive CD4+ T cells sorted from blood. Subset noted: CD45RA+ positively selected. The chain is built from TRBV5-1 and TRBJ2-3; unclear D gene. The sequence was collected from a man aged 18 to 35 in good health. The CDR3 nucleotides read TGCGCCAGCAGCTTGGACAAAAGCACAGATACGCAGTATTTT. Translating it yields CASSLDKSTDTQYF.